This TCR beta chain was recorded in a study of T cell changes during pregnancy in multiple sclerosis. Assay: immunoSEQ multiplex PCR; the TCRdb copy retains only in-frame clones and omits some. The sample shows approximately 44,000 clones, approximately 91% of them seen only once. The sequence derives from a female donor in good health, enrolled as a control in a pregnancy study. The material sequenced was CD4+ T cells from peripheral blood mononuclear cells, taken in the second trimester of pregnancy.

CDR3 sequence: CASRGPTGTYAGYLNTEAFF. The CDR3 DNA follows: TGTGCCAGTAGGGGACCCACCGGGACTTATGCGGGATACTTGAACACTGAAGCTTTCTTT. The chain recombines TRBV19 with TRBJ1-1; maybe TRBD1 (5 bases). The CDR3 covers 20 residues. CDR1 LNHDA and CDR2 SQIVND come from the germline V gene (reference sequence). Trimming cost V 6 bases and J 0 bases, with 29 bases left between them.